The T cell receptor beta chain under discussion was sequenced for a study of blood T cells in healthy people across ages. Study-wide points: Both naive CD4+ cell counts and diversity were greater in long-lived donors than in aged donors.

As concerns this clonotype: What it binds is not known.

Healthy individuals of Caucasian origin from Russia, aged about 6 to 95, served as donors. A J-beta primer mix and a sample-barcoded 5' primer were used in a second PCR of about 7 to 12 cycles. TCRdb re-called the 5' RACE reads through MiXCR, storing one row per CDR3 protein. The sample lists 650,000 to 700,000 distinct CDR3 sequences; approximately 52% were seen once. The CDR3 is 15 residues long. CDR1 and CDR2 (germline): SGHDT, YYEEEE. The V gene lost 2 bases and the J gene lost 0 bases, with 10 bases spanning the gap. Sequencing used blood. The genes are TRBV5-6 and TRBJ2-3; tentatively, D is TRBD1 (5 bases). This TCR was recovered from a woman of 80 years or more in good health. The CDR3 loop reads CASSLFGASTDTQYF. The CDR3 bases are TGTGCCAGCAGCTTATTTGGGGCTAGCACAGATACGCAGTATTTT.